Here is one T cell receptor beta chain with its context. The data stem from a study of blood T cell repertoires in COVID-19. Sequencing used immunoSEQ multiplex PCR; TCRdb keeps in-frame clones, though not all of them. The data hold around 470,000 clones, with roughly 87% observed a single time. Trimming removed 7 bases from V and 6 bases from J; junction bases left unmatched: 9. Germline V lookup: CDR1 SGHDT, CDR2 YYEEEE. The CDR3 loop spans 15 amino acids. The origin of this receptor is a man between 18 and 29 years old with COVID-19, enrolled during active disease. This chain uses TRBV5-6 with TRBJ2-1; 11 nucleotides agree with TRBD2. Sequencing used peripheral blood. CDR3 nucleotide sequence: TGTGCCAGCGGTTTAGGGACTAGCGGACTCAATGAGCAGTTCTTC. It encodes CASGLGTSGLNEQFF.